This T cell receptor (beta chain) was found in a study of blood T cells in healthy people across ages. Regarding the study as a whole: TCR beta diversity per million T cells fell roughly linearly with age.

The CDR3 has 13 amino acids. The germline V gene encodes CDR1 DFQATT and CDR2 SNEGSKA (reference sequence). V lost 6 bases and J lost 5; bases outside the gene matches: 6. This clonotype has ten or more counts. Its antigen is unknown. Then a second PCR, running roughly 6 to 12 cycles, was carried out with a sample-barcoded 5' primer and a J-beta primer mix. Every cDNA molecule bore a tag from a template-switch adaptor containing 12 random nucleotides. TCRdb used MiXCR to reprocess the 5' RACE reads, holding one entry per CDR3 protein. The sample lists some 900,000 distinct CDR3 sequences; under 35% were seen once.

The sequencing input was blood. The sequence derives from a woman of 80 years or more in good health. This chain joins TRBV20-1 and TRBJ1-2; 10 nucleotides agree with TRBD1. This chain's CDR3 is CSAPDRGLYGYTF. The CDR3 DNA reads TGCAGTGCCCCTGACAGGGGGCTGTATGGCTACACCTTC.